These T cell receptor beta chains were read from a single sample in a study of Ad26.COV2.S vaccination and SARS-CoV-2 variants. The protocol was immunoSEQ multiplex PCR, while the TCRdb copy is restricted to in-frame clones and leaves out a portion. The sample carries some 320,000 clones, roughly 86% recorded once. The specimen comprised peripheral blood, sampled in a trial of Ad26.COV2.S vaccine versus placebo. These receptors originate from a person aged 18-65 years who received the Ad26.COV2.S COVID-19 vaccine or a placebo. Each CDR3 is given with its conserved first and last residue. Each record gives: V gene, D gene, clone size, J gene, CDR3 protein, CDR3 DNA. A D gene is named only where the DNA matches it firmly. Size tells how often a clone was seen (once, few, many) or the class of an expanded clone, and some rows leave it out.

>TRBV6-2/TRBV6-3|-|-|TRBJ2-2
CASSLTGISNTGELFF
TGTGCCAGCAGCCTAACAGGGATATCTAACACCGGGGAGCTGTTTTTT
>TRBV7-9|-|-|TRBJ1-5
CASSLVQGQPQHF
TGTGCCAGCAGCTTAGTGCAGGGCCAGCCCCAGCATTTT
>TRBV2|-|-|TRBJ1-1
CASSVTQGPDTVNTEAFF
TGTGCCAGCAGTGTCACCCAGGGCCCCGACACCGTGAACACTGAAGCTTTCTTT
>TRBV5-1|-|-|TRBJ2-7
CASSLGGSPGEQYF
TGCGCCAGCAGCTTGGGCGGATCTCCGGGCGAGCAGTACTTC
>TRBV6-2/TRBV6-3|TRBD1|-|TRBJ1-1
CASSYRGLGTEAFF
TGTGCCAGCAGTTACAGGGGGCTAGGCACTGAAGCTTTCTTT
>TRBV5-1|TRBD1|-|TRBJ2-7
CASSPGDRAYEQYF
TGCGCCAGCAGCCCCGGGGACAGGGCCTACGAGCAGTACTTC
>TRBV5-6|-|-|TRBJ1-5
CASSSRGTVNQPQHF
TGTGCCAGCAGCTCGAGAGGGACGGTAAATCAGCCCCAGCATTTT
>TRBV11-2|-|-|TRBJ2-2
CASSPRVAGELFF
TGTGCCAGCAGCCCCAGGGTAGCCGGGGAGCTGTTTTTT
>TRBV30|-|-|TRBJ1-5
CAWSYPRRSTNQPQHF
TGTGCCTGGAGTTATCCCCGCAGATCTACCAATCAGCCCCAGCATTTT
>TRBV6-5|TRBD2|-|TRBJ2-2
CASSYIGTSGVGELFF
TGTGCCAGCAGTTATATCGGGACTAGCGGGGTGGGGGAGCTGTTTTTT
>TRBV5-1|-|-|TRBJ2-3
CASSLMGERGTDTQYF
TGCGCCAGCAGCTTGATGGGGGAAAGGGGCACAGATACGCAGTATTTT
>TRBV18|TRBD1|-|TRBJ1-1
CASSPAIQGVNTEAFF
TGTGCCAGCTCACCTGCTATACAGGGGGTGAACACTGAAGCTTTCTTT
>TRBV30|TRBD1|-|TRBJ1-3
CAWSLSGGQGGNTIYF
TGTGCCTGGAGTTTATCGGGGGGACAGGGAGGAAACACCATATATTTT
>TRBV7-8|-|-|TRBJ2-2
CASSPPRQTGELFF
TGTGCCAGCAGCCCTCCCCGACAGACCGGGGAGCTGTTTTTT
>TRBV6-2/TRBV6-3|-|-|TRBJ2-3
CASTPGGRRVRTDTQYF
TGTGCCAGCACCCCCGGGGGGCGACGTGTCCGGACAGATACGCAGTATTTT
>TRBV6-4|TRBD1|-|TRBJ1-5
CASSDSRDRGWNQPQHF
TGTGCCAGCAGTGATTCCCGAGACAGGGGTTGGAATCAGCCCCAGCATTTT
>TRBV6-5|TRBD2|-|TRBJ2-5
CASRGGTSGIETQYF
TGTGCCAGCAGAGGCGGGACTAGCGGGATTGAGACCCAGTACTTC
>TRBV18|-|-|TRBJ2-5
CASSPPGEETQYF
TGTGCCAGCTCACCACCGGGGGAAGAGACCCAGTACTTC
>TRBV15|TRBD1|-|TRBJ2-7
CATSPRQGGSYEQYF
TGTGCCACCAGCCCCCGACAGGGTGGATCCTACGAGCAGTACTTC
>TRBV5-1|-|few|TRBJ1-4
CASSLGLNEKLFF
TGCGCCAGCAGCCTGGGGCTTAATGAAAAACTGTTTTTT
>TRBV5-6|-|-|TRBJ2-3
CASSFGVARGADTQYF
TGTGCCAGCAGCTTTGGGGTGGCGAGGGGGGCAGATACGCAGTATTTT
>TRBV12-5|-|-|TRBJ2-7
CASGLVNEQYF
TGTGCTAGTGGTTTGGTCAACGAGCAGTACTTC
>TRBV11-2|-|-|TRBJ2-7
CASSLHPYEQYF
TGTGCCAGCAGCTTACACCCCTACGAGCAGTACTTC
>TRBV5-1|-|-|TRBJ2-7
CASSLVGTQSYEQYF
TGCGCCAGCAGCTTGGTGGGGACCCAATCCTACGAGCAGTACTTC
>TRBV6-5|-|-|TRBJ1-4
CASSSPGGGKLFF
TGTGCCAGCAGCTCCCCAGGAGGCGGAAAACTGTTTTTT
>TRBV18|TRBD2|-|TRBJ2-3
CASSPPGLAGGGTQYF
TGTGCCAGCTCACCACCCGGACTAGCGGGGGGGGGTACGCAGTATTTT
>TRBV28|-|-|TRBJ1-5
CASSLRGAGNQPQHF
TGTGCCAGCAGTTTACGGGGGGCAGGCAATCAGCCCCAGCATTTT
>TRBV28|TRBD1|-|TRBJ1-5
CASRTDREGQPQHF
TGTGCCAGCAGAACCGACAGGGAGGGGCAGCCCCAGCATTTT
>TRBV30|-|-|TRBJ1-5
CAWSVIMDGVPQHF
TGTGCCTGGAGCGTGATCATGGACGGGGTTCCCCAGCATTTT
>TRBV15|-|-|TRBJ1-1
CATSRASLAEAFF
TGTGCCACCAGCAGAGCTTCATTGGCTGAAGCTTTCTTT
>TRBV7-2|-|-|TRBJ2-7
CASSLARSYEQYF
TGTGCCAGCAGCTTAGCTAGGTCCTACGAGCAGTACTTC
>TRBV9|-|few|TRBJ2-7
CASSVDEDLGSYEQYF
TGTGCCAGCAGCGTAGACGAGGATCTGGGCTCCTACGAGCAGTACTTC
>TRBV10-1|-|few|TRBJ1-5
CASNNIALNQPQHF
TGCGCCAGCAACAACATAGCACTCAATCAGCCCCAGCATTTT
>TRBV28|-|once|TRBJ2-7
CASSLLGYEQYF
TGTGCCAGCAGTTTGTTGGGGTACGAGCAGTACTTC
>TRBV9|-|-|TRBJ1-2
CASSKRTAANNYGYTF
TGTGCCAGCAGCAAGAGGACAGCCGCCAATAACTATGGCTACACCTTC
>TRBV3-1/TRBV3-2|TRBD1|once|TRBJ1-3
CASSPSRDRGRSAGNTIYF
TGTGCCAGCAGCCCCTCCCGGGACAGGGGGCGAAGCGCTGGAAACACCATATATTTT
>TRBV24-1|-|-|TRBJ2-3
CATEPPGATTDTQYF
TGTGCCACCGAGCCTCCGGGGGCTACCACAGATACGCAGTATTTT
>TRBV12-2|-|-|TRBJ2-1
CASRLAALAGVHEQFF
TGTGCAAGTCGCTTAGCGGCCCTAGCGGGGGTGCATGAGCAGTTCTTC
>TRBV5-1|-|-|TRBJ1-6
CASSLVGEGSPLHF
TGCGCCAGCAGCTTGGTGGGGGAGGGTTCACCCCTCCACTTT
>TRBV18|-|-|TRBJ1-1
CASSPWGWATEAFF
TGTGCCAGCTCACCGTGGGGGTGGGCCACTGAAGCTTTCTTT
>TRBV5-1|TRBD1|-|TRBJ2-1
CASSSGTVRSNEQFF
TGCGCCAGCAGCTCTGGGACAGTTAGAAGCAATGAGCAGTTCTTC
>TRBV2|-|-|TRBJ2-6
CASSEETVPGANVLTF
TGTGCCAGCAGTGAAGAAACAGTTCCTGGGGCCAACGTCCTGACTTTC